This TCR beta chain appears in the sequencing data of a study of T cells in Graves' hyperthyroidism and ophthalmopathy. Germline lookup yields CDR1 SEHNR and CDR2 FQNEAQ (reference sequence). This CDR3 region has 14 residues. Trimming took off 2 bases at V and 12 bases at J, with 19 bases between the two ends. RNA transcripts yielded amplified TCR beta CDR3 regions. The HTBI primer set served for first-round RT-PCR of the TCR CDR3. TCRdb ran MiXCR on the multiplex PCR reads and lists one entry per CDR3 protein. The sample carries about 480,000 distinct CDR3 sequences, over 13% recorded once. This chain connects TRBV7-9 to TRBJ2-5; D may correspond to TRBD1 or TRBD2 (5 bases each). Sequenced material: blood. This receptor was obtained from a woman under 30 with Graves' hyperthyroidism. In DNA, the CDR3 is TGTGCCAGCAGCTTATCAGGGACCCGTCAAGAAGAGTACTTC. The encoded protein is CASSLSGTRQEEYF.